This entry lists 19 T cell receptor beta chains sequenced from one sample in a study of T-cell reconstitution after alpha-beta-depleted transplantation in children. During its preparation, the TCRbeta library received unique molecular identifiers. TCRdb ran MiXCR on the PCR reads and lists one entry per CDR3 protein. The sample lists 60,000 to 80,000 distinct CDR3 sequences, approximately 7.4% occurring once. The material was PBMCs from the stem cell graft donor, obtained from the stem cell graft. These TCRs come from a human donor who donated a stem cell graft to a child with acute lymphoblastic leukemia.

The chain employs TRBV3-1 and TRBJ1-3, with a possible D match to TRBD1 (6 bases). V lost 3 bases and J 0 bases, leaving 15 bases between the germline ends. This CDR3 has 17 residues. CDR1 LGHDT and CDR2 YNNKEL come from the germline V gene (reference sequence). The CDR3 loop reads CASSHGDMPFSGNTIYF. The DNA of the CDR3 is TGTGCCAGCAGCCATGGGGACATGCCTTTCTCTGGAAACACCATATATTTT.

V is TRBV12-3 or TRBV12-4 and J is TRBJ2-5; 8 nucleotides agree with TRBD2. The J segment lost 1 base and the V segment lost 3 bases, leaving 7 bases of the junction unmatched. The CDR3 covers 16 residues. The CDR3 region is CASSFYLRGGQETQYF. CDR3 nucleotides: TGTGCCAGCAGTTTTTATCTTCGGGGGGGCCAAGAGACCCAGTACTTC.

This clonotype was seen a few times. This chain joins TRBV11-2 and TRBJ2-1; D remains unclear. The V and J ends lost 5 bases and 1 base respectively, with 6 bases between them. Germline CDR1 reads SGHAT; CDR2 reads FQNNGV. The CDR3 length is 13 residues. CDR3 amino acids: CASSEESYNEQFF. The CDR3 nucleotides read TGTGCCAGCAGCGAGGAGTCCTACAATGAGCAGTTCTTC.

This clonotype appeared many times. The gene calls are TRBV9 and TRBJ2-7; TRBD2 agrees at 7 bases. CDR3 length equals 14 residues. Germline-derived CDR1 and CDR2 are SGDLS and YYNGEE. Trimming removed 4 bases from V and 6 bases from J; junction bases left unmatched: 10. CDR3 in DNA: TGTGCCAGCAGCACCCTCCCGGGGGGACGCGAGCAGTACTTC. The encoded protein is CASSTLPGGREQYF.

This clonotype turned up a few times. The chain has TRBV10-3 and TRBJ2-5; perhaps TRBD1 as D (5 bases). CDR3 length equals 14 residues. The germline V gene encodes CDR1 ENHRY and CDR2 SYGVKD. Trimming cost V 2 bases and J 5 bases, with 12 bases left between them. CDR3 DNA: TGTGCCATCAGTGAGCCGACAGTTGGGGAGACCCAGTACTTC. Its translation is CAISEPTVGETQYF.

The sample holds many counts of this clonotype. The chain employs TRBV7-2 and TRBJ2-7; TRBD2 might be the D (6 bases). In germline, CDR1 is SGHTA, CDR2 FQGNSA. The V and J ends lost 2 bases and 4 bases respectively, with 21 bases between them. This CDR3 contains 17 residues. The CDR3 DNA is TGTGCCAGCAGCTTATTTGGGTACGGGAGCTTTCCATACGAGCAGTACTTC. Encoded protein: CASSLFGYGSFPYEQYF. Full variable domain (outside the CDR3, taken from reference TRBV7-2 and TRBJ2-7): GAGVSQSPSNKVTEKGKDVELRCDPISGHTALYWYRQSLGQGLEFLIYFQGNSAPDKSGLPSDRFSAERTGGSVSTLTIQRTQQEDSAVYLCASSLFGYGSFPYEQYFGPGTRLTVT.

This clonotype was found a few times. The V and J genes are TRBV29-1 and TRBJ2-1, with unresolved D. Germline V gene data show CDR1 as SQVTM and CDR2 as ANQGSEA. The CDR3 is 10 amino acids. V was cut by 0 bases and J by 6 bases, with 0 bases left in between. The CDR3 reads CSVEDNEQFF. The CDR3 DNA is TGCAGCGTTGAAGACAATGAGCAGTTCTTC.

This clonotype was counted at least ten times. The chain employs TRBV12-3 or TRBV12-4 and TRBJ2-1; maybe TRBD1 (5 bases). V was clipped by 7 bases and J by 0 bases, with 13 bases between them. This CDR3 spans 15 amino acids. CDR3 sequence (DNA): TGTGCCAGCAATCACAGGCGAAGCTCCTACAATGAGCAGTTCTTC. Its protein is CASNHRRSSYNEQFF.

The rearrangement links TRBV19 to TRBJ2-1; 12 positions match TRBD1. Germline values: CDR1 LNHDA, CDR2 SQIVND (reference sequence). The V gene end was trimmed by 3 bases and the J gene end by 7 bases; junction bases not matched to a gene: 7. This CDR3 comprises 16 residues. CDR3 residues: CASSIPGTGGLNEQFF. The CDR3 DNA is TGTGCCAGTAGTATCCCCGGGACAGGGGGCTTGAATGAGCAGTTCTTC.

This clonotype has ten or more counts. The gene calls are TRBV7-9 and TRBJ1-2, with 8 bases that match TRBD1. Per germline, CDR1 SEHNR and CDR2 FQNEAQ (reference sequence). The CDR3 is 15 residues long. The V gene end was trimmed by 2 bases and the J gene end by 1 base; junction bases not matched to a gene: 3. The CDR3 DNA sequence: TGTGCCAGCAGCTTATCAGGGGGCCATAACTATGGCTACACCTTC. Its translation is CASSLSGGHNYGYTF.

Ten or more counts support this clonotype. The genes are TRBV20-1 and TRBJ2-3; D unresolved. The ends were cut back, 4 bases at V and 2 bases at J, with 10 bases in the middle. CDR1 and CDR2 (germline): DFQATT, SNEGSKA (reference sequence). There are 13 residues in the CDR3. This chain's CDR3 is CSATKQLTDTQYF. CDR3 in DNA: TGCAGTGCTACGAAACAGCTCACAGATACGCAGTATTTT.

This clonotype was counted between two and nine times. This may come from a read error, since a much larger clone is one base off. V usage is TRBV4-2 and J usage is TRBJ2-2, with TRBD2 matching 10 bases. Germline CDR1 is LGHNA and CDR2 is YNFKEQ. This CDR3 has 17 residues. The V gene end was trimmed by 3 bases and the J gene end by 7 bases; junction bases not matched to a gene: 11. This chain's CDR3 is CASSQDPAGGPGGELFF. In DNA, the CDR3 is TGTGCCAGCAGCCAGGACCCAGCGGGGGGGCCTGGCGGGGAGCTGTTTTTT.

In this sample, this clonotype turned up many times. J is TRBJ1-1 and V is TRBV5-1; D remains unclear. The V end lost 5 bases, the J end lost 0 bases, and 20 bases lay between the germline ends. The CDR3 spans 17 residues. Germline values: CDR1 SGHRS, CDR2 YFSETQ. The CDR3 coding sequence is TGCGCCAGCAGTCGCGGGCCGAGCGATACCATGAACACTGAAGCTTTCTTT. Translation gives CASSRGPSDTMNTEAFF.

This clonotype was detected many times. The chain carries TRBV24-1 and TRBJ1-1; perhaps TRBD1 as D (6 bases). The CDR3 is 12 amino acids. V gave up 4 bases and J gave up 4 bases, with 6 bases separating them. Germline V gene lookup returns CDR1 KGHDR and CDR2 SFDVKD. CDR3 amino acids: CATSEGGTEAFF. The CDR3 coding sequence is TGTGCCACCAGTGAAGGGGGCACTGAAGCTTTCTTT.

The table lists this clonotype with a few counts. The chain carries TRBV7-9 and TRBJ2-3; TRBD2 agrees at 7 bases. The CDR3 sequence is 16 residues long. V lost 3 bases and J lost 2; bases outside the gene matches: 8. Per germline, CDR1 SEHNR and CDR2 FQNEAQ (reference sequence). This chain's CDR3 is CASSFSRAGVTDTQYF. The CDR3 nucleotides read TGTGCCAGCAGCTTTTCCCGGGCGGGGGTCACAGATACGCAGTATTTT.

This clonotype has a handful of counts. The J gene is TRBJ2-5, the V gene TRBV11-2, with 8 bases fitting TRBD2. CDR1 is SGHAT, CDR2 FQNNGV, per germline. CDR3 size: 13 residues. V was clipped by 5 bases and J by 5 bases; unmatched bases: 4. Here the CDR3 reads CASSDREGETQYF. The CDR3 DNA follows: TGTGCCAGCAGCGACCGGGAGGGGGAGACCCAGTACTTC.

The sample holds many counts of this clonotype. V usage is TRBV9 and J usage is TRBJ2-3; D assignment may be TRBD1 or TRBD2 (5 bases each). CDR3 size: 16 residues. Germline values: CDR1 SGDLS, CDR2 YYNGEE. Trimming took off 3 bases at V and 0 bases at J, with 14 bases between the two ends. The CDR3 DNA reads TGTGCCAGCAGCGACTTAGCTTGGGGGAGCACAGATACGCAGTATTTT. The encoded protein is CASSDLAWGSTDTQYF. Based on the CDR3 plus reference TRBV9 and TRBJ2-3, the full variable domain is DSGVTQTPKHLITATGQRVTLRCSPRSGDLSVYWYQQSLDQGLQFLIQYYNGEERAKGNILERFSAQQFPDLHSELNLSSLELGDSALYFCASSDLAWGSTDTQYFGPGTRLTVL.

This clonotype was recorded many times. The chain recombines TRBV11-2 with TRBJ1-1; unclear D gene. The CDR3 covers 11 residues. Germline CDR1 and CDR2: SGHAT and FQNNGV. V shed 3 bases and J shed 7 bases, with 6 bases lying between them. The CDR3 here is CASSFPGEAFF. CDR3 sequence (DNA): TGTGCCAGCAGCTTTCCGGGTGAAGCTTTCTTT.

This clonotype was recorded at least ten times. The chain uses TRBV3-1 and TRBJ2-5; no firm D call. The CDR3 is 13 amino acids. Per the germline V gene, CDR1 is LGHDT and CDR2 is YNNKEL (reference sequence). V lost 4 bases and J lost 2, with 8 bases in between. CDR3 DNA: TGTGCCAGCAGCCCGGACCGACAAGAGACCCAGTACTTC. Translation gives CASSPDRQETQYF.